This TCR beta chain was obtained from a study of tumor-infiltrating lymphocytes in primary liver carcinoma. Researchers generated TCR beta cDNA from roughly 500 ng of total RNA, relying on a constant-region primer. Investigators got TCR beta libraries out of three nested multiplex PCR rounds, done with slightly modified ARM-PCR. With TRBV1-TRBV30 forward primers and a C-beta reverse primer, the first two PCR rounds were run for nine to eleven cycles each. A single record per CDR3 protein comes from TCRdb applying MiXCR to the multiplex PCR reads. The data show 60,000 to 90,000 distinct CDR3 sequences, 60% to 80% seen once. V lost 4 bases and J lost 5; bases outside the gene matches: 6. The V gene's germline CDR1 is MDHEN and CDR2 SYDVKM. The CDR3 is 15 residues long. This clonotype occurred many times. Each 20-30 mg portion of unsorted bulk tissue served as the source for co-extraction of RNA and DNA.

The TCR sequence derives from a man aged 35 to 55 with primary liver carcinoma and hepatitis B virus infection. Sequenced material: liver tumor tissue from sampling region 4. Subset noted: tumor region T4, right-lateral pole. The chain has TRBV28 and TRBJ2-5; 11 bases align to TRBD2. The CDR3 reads CASSSIAGGPETQYF. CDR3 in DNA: TGTGCCAGCAGTTCCATAGCGGGAGGGCCGGAGACCCAGTACTTC.